The 2 T cell receptor beta chains reported below all come from one sample, sequenced in a study of blood T cell repertoires in COVID-19. Here immunoSEQ multiplex PCR was the method, and the copy in TCRdb shows in-frame clones only, minus some. Of about 210,000 clones listed, approximately 86% are singletons. Material: PBMCs or T cells enriched from blood (not recorded which). Receptors originate from a woman in her twenties or thirties who had been exposed to COVID-19.

The gene calls are TRBV6-1 and TRBJ1-2; 7 bases fit TRBD1. Germline values: CDR1 MNHNS, CDR2 SASEGT. The CDR3 loop spans 15 amino acids. The trim removed 3 bases at V and 3 bases at J, leaving 7 bases unmatched. CDR3: CASSDTGTEYYGYTF. The DNA for the CDR3 is TGTGCCAGCAGTGATACCGGGACAGAATACTATGGCTACACCTTC.

The chain carries TRBV6-1 and TRBJ2-3; perhaps TRBD1 as D (6 bases). Trimming pared 1 base from V and 4 bases from J, leaving 15 bases between. The CDR3 sequence is 16 residues long. From germline, CDR1 is MNHNS and CDR2 SASEGT. The CDR3 here is CASSEVGEGVADTQYF. CDR3 DNA sequence: TGTGCCAGCAGTGAAGTAGGTGAGGGGGTGGCAGATACGCAGTATTTT.